Each of the 28 T cell receptor beta chains below was sequenced from the same sample in a study of blood T cell repertoires in COVID-19. Clones were read by immunoSEQ multiplex PCR, and TCRdb kept only the in-frame ones, dropping some. The sample lists roughly 100,000 clones, roughly 80% seen once, with roughly 19% in the top ten. Sequencing input: peripheral blood. The receptors derive from a human donor in a cohort sampled during active COVID-19.

This chain links TRBV9 with TRBJ2-7; 10 positions agree with TRBD1. CDR1 and CDR2 from the germline V gene are SGDLS and YYNGEE. Trimming at V came to 4 bases and at J to 3 bases, leaving 4 bases not matched to a gene. This CDR3 contains 14 residues. The chain's CDR3 is CASSSRDRGYEQYF. As DNA, the CDR3 is TGTGCCAGCAGCTCCCGGGACAGGGGCTACGAGCAGTACTTC.

V usage is TRBV6-5 and J usage is TRBJ2-1, with 7 bases identical to TRBD1. The ends lost 6 bases at V and 8 bases at J; junction bases unmatched: 4. Germline CDR1 and CDR2: MNHEY and SVGAGI. This CDR3 is built from 12 residues. The CDR3 loop reads CASSLGGDEQFF. The CDR3 DNA reads TGTGCCAGCAGCCTAGGGGGCGATGAGCAGTTCTTC.

The chain links TRBV3-1 (or the pseudogene TRBV3-2) to TRBJ2-7, with 9 positions matching TRBD1. The V gene end was trimmed by 4 bases and the J gene end by 2 bases; junction bases not matched to a gene: 6. The CDR3 totals 15 residues. Germline V gene lookup returns CDR1 LGHDT and CDR2 YNNKEL (reference sequence). The CDR3 sequence: CASSLTNRGPYEQYF. For the CDR3, the DNA is TGTGCCAGCAGCCTCACCAACAGGGGGCCCTACGAGCAGTACTTC.

The chain recombines TRBV7-4 with TRBJ1-5; D unclear. Germline V gene sequence: CDR1 SGHVT, CDR2 SQSDAQ. Deletions cut 1 base from V and 0 bases from J, with 10 bases between. The length of the CDR3 is 16 residues. The CDR3 DNA follows: TGTGCCAGCAGCTTAGTGGCCAGGTATAGCAATCAGCCCCAGCATTTT. Residues: CASSLVARYSNQPQHF.

CDR3: CASSPGRRGDEQYF. CDR3 bases: TGTGCCAGCAGCCCAGGACGGCGGGGCGACGAGCAGTACTTC. The J gene is TRBJ2-7, the V gene TRBV5-8, with D maybe TRBD2 (6 bases). Germline V gives CDR1 SGHTS, CDR2 YDEGEE. Trimming stripped 4 bases from V and 5 bases from J, with 16 bases between. This CDR3 is 14 amino acids long.

This clone occurred a few times. The chain links TRBV25-1 to TRBJ1-4; the D gene is possibly TRBD1 (5 bases). This CDR3 has 14 residues. V gave up 2 bases and J gave up 4 bases, with 8 bases separating them. Germline loops: CDR1 MGHDK, CDR2 SYGVNS. The CDR3 coding sequence is TGTGCCAGCAGTGAACAGGGTTTTAATGAAAAACTGTTTTTT. It codes for CASSEQGFNEKLFF.

This chain connects TRBV30 to TRBJ1-1; 7 nucleotides line up with TRBD1. The CDR3 extends over 14 amino acids. Per the germline V gene, CDR1 is GTSNPN and CDR2 is SVGIG (reference sequence). V shed 7 bases and J 6 bases; nucleotides not matched to a gene: 14. CDR3 coding DNA: TGTGCCTTCAACCGCAGGGGGTATGTCCCTGAAGCTTTCTTT. It yields the protein CAFNRRGYVPEAFF.

The chain links TRBV21-1 to TRBJ2-2; no DNA check was done on the table's D call, TRBD1. TRBV21-1 is annotated as a pseudogene. The CDR3 extends over 16 amino acids. CDR3 coding DNA: TGTGCCAGCAGCAAAAGGAGGGGGCCTGACACCGGGGAGCTGTTTTTT. It is translated as CASSKRRGPDTGELFF.

The chain is built from TRBV19 and TRBJ1-5, with unresolved D. The CDR3 is made up of 13 amino acids. Germline V gene data show CDR1 as LNHDA and CDR2 as SQIVND (reference sequence). V lost 0 bases to trimming and J lost 7 bases, with 7 bases between them. CDR3 sequence: CASSIERGQPQHF. As DNA, the CDR3 is TGTGCCAGTAGTATAGAGCGAGGGCAGCCCCAGCATTTT.

The chain joins TRBV9 to TRBJ1-1; D is unresolved. V lost 0 bases, J lost 1 base, and 4 bases lay in between. Germline CDR1 and CDR2: SGDLS and YYNGEE. This CDR3 spans 13 amino acids. The CDR3 loop is CASSVEPNTEAFF. As DNA, the CDR3 is TGTGCCAGCAGCGTAGAGCCGAACACTGAAGCTTTCTTT.

The chain recombines TRBV28 with TRBJ2-1; TRBD1 aligns across 8 bases. The CDR3 runs 12 residues. Germline V gene lookup returns CDR1 MDHEN and CDR2 SYDVKM. V gave up 9 bases and J gave up 4 bases; unmatched junction bases: 2. The CDR3 DNA sequence: TGTGCCAGTAGGACAGGGTACAATGAGCAGTTCTTC. Translated, it gives CASRTGYNEQFF.

The rearrangement joins TRBV10-1 to TRBJ1-4; the D is unclear. The CDR3 sequence is 15 residues long. Germline CDR1 reads WNHNN; CDR2 reads SYGVQD (reference sequence). The V gene lost 0 bases and the J gene lost 5 bases, with 10 bases spanning the gap. The CDR3 spells CASSESGLENEKLFF. CDR3 sequence (DNA): TGCGCCAGCAGTGAGTCCGGTTTGGAGAATGAAAAACTGTTTTTT.

The V gene is TRBV10-3, the J gene TRBJ1-5; 7 nucleotides agree with TRBD1. The CDR3 is made up of 13 amino acids. Germline values: CDR1 ENHRY, CDR2 SYGVKD. V lost 7 bases, J lost 5 bases, and 5 bases stayed unmatched. The CDR3 sequence is CAIKRQGDQPQHF. CDR3 sequence (DNA): TGTGCCATCAAAAGACAGGGTGATCAGCCCCAGCATTTT.

The chain joins TRBV9 to TRBJ2-1, with 7 nucleotides matching TRBD2. Germline CDR1 SGDLS, CDR2 YYNGEE. The CDR3 is 16 residues long. J was trimmed by 0 bases and V by 4 bases; bases with no gene match: 7. CDR3: CASSPQAGNSYNEQFF. Written as DNA, the CDR3 is TGTGCCAGCAGCCCTCAAGCGGGAAACTCCTACAATGAGCAGTTCTTC.

The chain carries TRBV2 and TRBJ2-7; 9 bases align to TRBD2. The CDR3 has 13 amino acids. With V trimmed by 4 bases and J by 4 bases, 2 bases remained unmatched. Germline V gives CDR1 SNHLY, CDR2 FYNNEI. CDR3 nucleotide sequence: TGTGCCAGCAGTGGAGCGGGAGGTTACGAGCAGTACTTC. Translated: CASSGAGGYEQYF. Drawing the rest from reference TRBV2 and TRBJ2-7, the complete variable domain is EPEVTQTPSHQVTQMGQEVILRCVPISNHLYFYWYRQILGQKVEFLVSFYNNEISEKSEIFDDQFSVERPDGSNFTLKIRSTKLEDSAMYFCASSGAGGYEQYFGPGTRLTVT.

The chain couples TRBV11-2 to TRBJ1-2; D may be TRBD1 (5 bases). Trimming took 2 bases from V and 2 from J, leaving 9 bases between them. The CDR3 loop spans 14 amino acids. CDR1 SGHAT and CDR2 FQNNGV come from the germline V gene. CDR3 sequence reads: CASSLSRGNYGYTF. The CDR3 region has the DNA TGTGCCAGCAGCTTAAGTCGGGGGAACTATGGCTACACCTTC.

V gene TRBV4-1 combines with J gene TRBJ1-5; TRBD1 aligns across 7 bases. The CDR3 extends over 16 amino acids. J gave up 7 bases and V 0 bases, and 9 bases lay outside the gene matches. Germline CDR1 reads MGHRA; CDR2 reads YSYEKL. CDR3 sequence (DNA): TGCGCCAGCAGCCAAGATGGTAGGGGGCACACGCAGCCCCAGCATTTT. Its translation: CASSQDGRGHTQPQHF.

This chain connects TRBV28 to TRBJ1-5, with D maybe TRBD1 (6 bases). From germline, CDR1 is MDHEN and CDR2 SYDVKM. This CDR3 is 16 amino acids long. Trimming shortened V by 3 bases and J by 3 bases, and 15 bases separated the two germline ends. CDR3 residues: CASSFVGRGDNQPQHF. In DNA form, the CDR3 reads TGTGCCAGCAGTTTTGTCGGCAGGGGTGACAATCAGCCCCAGCATTTT.

The V gene is TRBV19, the J gene TRBJ1-1; a possible D gene is TRBD1 (5 bases). The germline V gene has CDR1 LNHDA and CDR2 SQIVND (reference sequence). The CDR3 covers 13 residues. V gave up 5 bases and J gave up 11 bases, with 18 bases separating them. CDR3 loop: CASSSQVGEGAFF. The CDR3, as DNA: TGTGCCAGTAGTTCCCAGGTGGGGGAGGGGGCTTTCTTT.

This CDR3 is CATTDEQYF. In nucleotides, the CDR3 is TGCGCCACTACGGACGAGCAGTACTTC. This chain connects TRBV23-1 to TRBJ2-7; D is ambiguous. TRBV23-1 is noted as an ORF with a role that remains uncertain. V lost 10 bases and J lost 5, with 6 bases in between. The CDR3 is 9 residues long.

The chain's CDR3 is CASSLAIDNQPQHF. The CDR3 DNA sequence: TGTGCCAGCAGTTTAGCGATCGACAATCAGCCCCAGCATTTT. The chain links TRBV28 to TRBJ1-5; D is undetermined. The germline V gene encodes CDR1 MDHEN and CDR2 SYDVKM. This CDR3 spans 14 amino acids. Trimming pared 2 bases from V and 3 bases from J, leaving 8 bases between.

The chain employs TRBV18 and TRBJ1-5, with 7 bases identical to TRBD1. The CDR3 sequence is 14 residues long. Germline V CDR1 and CDR2: KGHSH, LQKENI. Germline trimming cut 4 bases from V and 6 bases from J; bases unmatched to any gene: 6. For the CDR3, the DNA is TGTGCCAGCTCACGAGACAGGGAAGGTCAGCCCCAGCATTTT. Translation gives CASSRDREGQPQHF. Filled out from reference TRBV18 and TRBJ1-5, the complete variable domain reads NAGVMQNPRHLVRRRGQEARLRCSPMKGHSHVYWYRQLPEEGLKFMVYLQKENIIDESGMPKERFSAEFPKEGPSILRIQQVVRGDSAAYFCASSRDREGQPQHFGDGTRLSIL.

V gene TRBV11-2 combines with J gene TRBJ1-5; D unclear. The CDR3 runs to 13 residues. In germline, CDR1 is SGHAT, CDR2 FQNNGV. With 1 base removed from V and 7 bases from J, the gap between germline ends came to 8 bases. The CDR3 is CASSLVPEQPQHF. Written as DNA, the CDR3 is TGTGCCAGCAGCTTAGTGCCCGAGCAGCCCCAGCATTTT.

J is TRBJ1-1 and V is TRBV18; no definite D call. The V gene lost 3 bases and the J gene lost 3 bases, with 11 bases spanning the gap. The CDR3 is 14 residues long. The germline gives CDR1 KGHSH, CDR2 LQKENI. The CDR3 here is CASSPTGWDTEAFF. In DNA form, the CDR3 reads TGTGCCAGCTCACCGACCGGGTGGGACACTGAAGCTTTCTTT.

The rearrangement joins TRBV11-2 to TRBJ2-7; 10 bases map to TRBD1. Germline lookup yields CDR1 SGHAT and CDR2 FQNNGV. The CDR3 runs 14 residues. V gave up 6 bases and J gave up 4 bases; unmatched junction bases: 6. This chain's CDR3 is CASRMTGGNYEQYF. CDR3 nucleotide sequence: TGTGCCAGCAGGATGACAGGGGGCAATTACGAGCAGTACTTC.

The rearrangement links TRBV13 to TRBJ2-5; 7 bases are a match to TRBD2. J lost 5 bases, V lost 0 bases, and 6 bases had no gene match. CDR1 is PRHDT and CDR2 is FYEKMQ in the germline V gene (reference sequence). The CDR3 length is 15 residues. The CDR3 protein is CASSLGGGSRETQYF. CDR3 DNA sequence: TGTGCCAGCAGCTTAGGCGGCGGGAGTCGTGAGACCCAGTACTTC. Together with reference TRBV13 and TRBJ2-5, the CDR3 gives the full variable domain: AAGVIQSPRHLIKEKRETATLKCYPIPRHDTVYWYQQGPGQDPQFLISFYEKMQSDKGSIPDRFSAQQFSDYHSELNMSSLELGDSALYFCASSLGGGSRETQYFGPGTRLLVL.

This chain uses TRBV6-5 with TRBJ1-2, with 8 nucleotides matching TRBD1. This CDR3 region has 15 residues. Germline-derived CDR1 and CDR2 are MNHEY and SVGAGI. Losses at the gene ends were 1 base for V and 6 bases for J; bases not matched to a gene: 7. The CDR3, as DNA: TGTGCCAGCAGTTACTGGGGACAGGCGAAAGATGGCTACACCTTC. Protein: CASSYWGQAKDGYTF.

The rearrangement uses TRBV6-6 and TRBJ2-7, with 10 nucleotides matching TRBD2. The CDR3 runs 18 residues. Germline-derived CDR1 and CDR2 are MNHNY and SVGAGI (reference sequence). V lost 5 bases and J lost 0; bases outside the gene matches: 13. This CDR3 is CASSRRGSWTSGSYEQYF. The DNA of the CDR3 is TGTGCCAGCAGTCGCCGGGGGAGTTGGACTAGCGGCTCCTACGAGCAGTACTTC.